This T cell receptor beta chain was identified in a study of T cells in Graves' hyperthyroidism and ophthalmopathy. Study findings and constraints: Ophthalmopathy got predicted by the model a median about six months before its onset.

CDR1 and CDR2 (germline): SNHLY, FYNNEI. CDR3 length equals 17 residues. The V end was cut by 5 bases, the J end by 0 bases, with 17 bases between. Amplification of TCR beta CDR3 regions was performed using RNA transcripts as template. Carried out on the TCR CDR3, a first-round RT-PCR used the HTBI primer set. Using its own MiXCR run on the multiplex PCR reads, TCRdb lists one record per CDR3 protein. The sample lists approximately 500,000 distinct CDR3 sequences, approximately 44% occurring once. Worth noting for this clonotype: Its antigen remains unknown.

Stable Graves' hyperthyroidism denoted no ophthalmopathy progression over 18 months. Lactation, pregnancy, other autoimmune disease or uncontrolled infection excluded patients. The sequence came from a woman between 18 and 29 years old with Graves' hyperthyroidism. The rearrangement joins TRBV2 to TRBJ2-1; tentative D call: TRBD1 (6 bases). Input material: peripheral blood or thyroid tissue (not recorded which). The CDR3 is CASSPPRGQNSYNEQFF. CDR3 DNA: TGTGCCAGCAGTCCGCCCCGTGGACAGAACTCCTACAATGAGCAGTTCTTC.